One sample yielded the 22 T cell receptor beta chains listed below, sequenced in a study of vaccination effects on CD4 cells after COVID-19. The protocol was immunoSEQ multiplex PCR, while the TCRdb copy is restricted to in-frame clones and leaves out a portion. The sample yields around 28,000 clones, roughly two thirds seen once. In the ViraFEST assay, antigen-specific CD4+ clonotypes were identified by expansion after peptide-pool stimulation. The authors isolated CD4+ T cells after approximately 9 days of culture. It was between March and December 2020 that the person had a SARS-CoV-2 infection confirmed by PCR. No cognate antigen is known for these TCRs. This specimen consisted of CD4+ T cells from PBMCs cultured with SARS-CoV-2 spike peptides, obtained before COVID-19 vaccination. These receptors originate from a human donor who had a prior SARS-CoV-2 infection.

The gene calls are TRBV5-1 and TRBJ2-7; D ambiguous. The CDR3 is 16 residues long. The germline gives CDR1 SGHRS, CDR2 YFSETQ. The V end lost 5 bases, the J end lost 2 bases, and 20 bases lay between the germline ends. The CDR3 loop reads CASRLGFSGFPYEQYF. As DNA, the CDR3 is TGCGCCAGCAGACTCGGGTTTTCGGGTTTCCCCTACGAGCAGTACTTC.

The chain recombines TRBV5-5 with TRBJ2-3; perhaps D is TRBD1 or TRBD2 (5 bases each). The germline V and J ends were trimmed by 2 bases and 2 bases, with 9 bases remaining between them. CDR1 is SGHKS, CDR2 YYEKEE, per germline (reference sequence). This CDR3 has 14 amino acids. In DNA form, the CDR3 reads TGTGCCAGCAGCTTTGACGGGGCCACAGATACGCAGTATTTT. Protein product: CASSFDGATDTQYF.

The chain recombines TRBV11-3 with TRBJ2-1; 12 positions match TRBD2. The V segment lost 1 base and the J segment 4 bases; nucleotides outside the gene matches: 2. The CDR3 totals 16 residues. Looked up from germline, CDR1 is SGHNT and CDR2 is YENEEA. The CDR3 DNA sequence: TGTGCCAGCAGCTTAGGAGGACTAGCGGGGTACAATGAGCAGTTCTTC. Translation gives CASSLGGLAGYNEQFF.

This clone came up once. The chain's CDR3 is CAISDRFFYGYTF. The CDR3 coding sequence is TGTGCCATCAGTGACCGGTTTTTCTATGGCTACACCTTC. The chain carries TRBV10-3 and TRBJ1-2; D is unresolved. Per germline, CDR1 ENHRY and CDR2 SYGVKD. The CDR3 is made up of 13 amino acids. V was clipped by 3 bases and J by 4 bases, with 9 bases between them.

The rearrangement uses TRBV5-1 and TRBJ1-1; D remains unclear. V lost 0 bases and J lost 1, with 7 bases in between. Germline V gene data show CDR1 as SGHRS and CDR2 as YFSETQ. The CDR3 is 14 amino acids. The CDR3 here is CASSLDSQNTEAFF. The CDR3 nucleotides are TGCGCCAGCAGCTTGGACAGCCAGAACACTGAAGCTTTCTTT. The full variable domain, rest sourced from reference TRBV5-1 and TRBJ1-1, is KAGVTQTPRYLIKTRGQQVTLSCSPISGHRSVSWYQQTPGQGLQFLFEYFSETQRNKGNFPGRFSGRQFSNSRSEMNVSTLELGDSALYLCASSLDSQNTEAFFGQGTRLTVV.

The rearrangement joins TRBV7-3 to TRBJ1-1; TRBD1 is a possible D gene (5 bases). CDR1 and CDR2 (germline): SGHTA, FQGTGA. This CDR3 is 13 amino acids long. V dropped 5 bases and J dropped 5 bases, with 12 bases sitting between them. CDR3 coding DNA: TGTGCCAGCAGCCCATTGGCAGGGACTGAAGCTTTCTTT. It encodes CASSPLAGTEAFF.

J is TRBJ1-5 and V is TRBV3-1 (or the pseudogene TRBV3-2); TRBD1 aligns across 9 bases. The trim removed 4 bases at V and 4 bases at J, leaving 8 bases unmatched. Germline assignment: CDR1 LGHDT and CDR2 YNNKEL (reference sequence). CDR3 length equals 16 residues. CDR3 residues: CASSRSGTGTNQPQHF. The CDR3 DNA sequence: TGTGCCAGCAGCCGATCCGGGACAGGGACAAATCAGCCCCAGCATTTT.

The chain employs TRBV29-1 and TRBJ1-1; D is undetermined. Trimming stripped 4 bases from V and 4 bases from J, with 10 bases between. The length of the CDR3 is 12 residues. The germline CDR1 and CDR2 sequences are SQVTM and ANQGSEA. CDR3 coding DNA: TGCAGCGTTGGCTCTTGGAGCACTGAAGCTTTCTTT. It specifies CSVGSWSTEAFF.

This clone turned up a few times. The V gene is TRBV7-2, the J gene TRBJ1-1; no definite D call. Between the trimmed V and J ends, which lost 5 bases and 7 bases, there was a span of 14 bases. Per the germline V gene, CDR1 is SGHTA and CDR2 is FQGNSA. This CDR3 region has 13 residues. The CDR3 region has the DNA TGTGCCAGCAGCGCCGCCTATCAGTTTGAAGCTTTCTTT. Translating gives CASSAAYQFEAFF.

The chain is built from TRBV3-1 (or the pseudogene TRBV3-2) and TRBJ1-3; D remains ambiguous. This CDR3 has 12 amino acids. The ends were cut back, 1 base at V and 3 bases at J, with 1 base in the middle. Germline V lookup: CDR1 LGHDT, CDR2 YNNKEL (reference sequence). CDR3 protein: CASSQVGNTIYF. DNA of the CDR3: TGTGCCAGCAGCCAAGTTGGAAACACCATATATTTT.

This sequence joins TRBV5-4 and TRBJ2-7; D may be TRBD2 (5 bases). The CDR3 loop spans 13 amino acids. Germline CDR1 is SGHNT and CDR2 is YYREEE (reference sequence). V gave up 5 bases and J gave up 3 bases, with 12 bases separating them. This chain's CDR3 is CASSQDGLYEQYF. The CDR3 DNA sequence: TGTGCCAGCAGTCAAGACGGACTCTACGAGCAGTACTTC. Together with reference TRBV5-4 and TRBJ2-7, the CDR3 gives the full variable domain: ETGVTQSPTHLIKTRGQQVTLRCSSQSGHNTVSWYQQALGQGPQFIFQYYREEENGRGNFPPRFSGLQFPNYSSELNVNALELDDSALYLCASSQDGLYEQYFGPGTRLTVT.

This rearrangement joins TRBV19 to TRBJ2-7, with unresolved D. Trimming pared 0 bases from V and 2 bases from J, leaving 8 bases between. Per germline, CDR1 LNHDA and CDR2 SQIVND (reference sequence). The CDR3 has 14 residues. CDR3 residues: CASSIDRPPYEQYF. As DNA, the CDR3 is TGTGCCAGTAGTATAGATCGACCCCCCTACGAGCAGTACTTC.

The V call is TRBV7-2, the J call TRBJ2-2; TRBD2 agrees at 7 bases. V dropped 2 bases and J dropped 0; count of bases not matched to a gene: 3. From germline, CDR1 is SGHTA and CDR2 FQGNSA. The CDR3 length is 16 residues. The CDR3 sequence: CASSLLAAANTGELFF. The CDR3 region has the DNA TGTGCCAGCAGCTTACTAGCGGCTGCGAACACCGGGGAGCTGTTTTTT.

The chain uses TRBV5-1 and TRBJ1-1; D not certain. Germline V lookup: CDR1 SGHRS, CDR2 YFSETQ. Trimming took 2 bases from V and 2 from J, leaving 7 bases between them. This CDR3 spans 13 amino acids. The CDR3 spells CASSFGDNTEAFF. Written as DNA, the CDR3 is TGCGCCAGCAGCTTTGGGGATAACACTGAAGCTTTCTTT. The whole variable domain, remainder taken from reference TRBV5-1 and TRBJ1-1, is KAGVTQTPRYLIKTRGQQVTLSCSPISGHRSVSWYQQTPGQGLQFLFEYFSETQRNKGNFPGRFSGRQFSNSRSEMNVSTLELGDSALYLCASSFGDNTEAFFGQGTRLTVV.

The chain employs TRBV4-3 and TRBJ2-7, with 8 bases identical to TRBD1. CDR3 length: 16 amino acids. The V segment lost 1 base and the J segment 7 bases; nucleotides outside the gene matches: 12. CDR1 and CDR2 (germline): LGHNA, YSLEER. The CDR3 DNA is TGCGCCAGCAGCCAAGCCCCCAGTTGGGACAGGATAGAGCAGTACTTC. As protein: CASSQAPSWDRIEQYF.

This clone was detected only a few times. V and J are TRBV5-1 and TRBJ2-7; D possibly corresponds to TRBD2 (6 bases). Germline V gives CDR1 SGHRS, CDR2 YFSETQ. V was shortened by 2 bases and J by 0 bases, with 9 bases between the two germline ends. The CDR3 runs to 14 residues. Here the CDR3 reads CASSFRETSYEQYF. The CDR3 DNA reads as TGCGCCAGCAGCTTCCGGGAGACCTCCTACGAGCAGTACTTC.

The J gene is TRBJ2-7, the V gene TRBV7-2; a weak D match, TRBD1 (7 bases). The CDR3 has 14 residues. Trimming left V 5 bases short and J 5 bases short, with 16 bases between. Germline lookup yields CDR1 SGHTA and CDR2 FQGNSA. For the CDR3, the DNA is TGTGCCAGCAGCCTTAGACAGGGCGGGAACGAGCAGTACTTC. Translated, it gives CASSLRQGGNEQYF.

The chain joins TRBV10-3 to TRBJ1-1; unclear D gene. Germline CDR1 reads ENHRY; CDR2 reads SYGVKD. V dropped 7 bases and J dropped 1 base, with 10 bases sitting between them. This CDR3 region has 13 residues. For the CDR3, the DNA is TGTGCCATCACCAAGACGGAGAACACTGAAGCTTTCTTT. It codes for CAITKTENTEAFF.

This chain uses TRBV18 with TRBJ2-3, with TRBD1 matching over 7 bases. V was clipped by 2 bases and J by 4 bases; unmatched bases: 9. The CDR3 totals 16 residues. Germline V gene sequence: CDR1 KGHSH, CDR2 LQKENI. The CDR3 coding sequence is TGTGCCAGCTCACCAAAACGGGACAGCCCTTCAGATACGCAGTATTTT. This gives the protein CASSPKRDSPSDTQYF.

V is TRBV19 and J is TRBJ1-2, with TRBD1 matching 9 bases. Germline V CDR1 and CDR2: LNHDA, SQIVND (reference sequence). CDR3 length: 16 residues. The V and J ends lost 2 bases and 3 bases, in that order; junction bases with no gene match: 7. CDR3 sequence (DNA): TGTGCCAGTAGTATAAGGAGGGACAGGGTTGACTATGGCTACACCTTC. It specifies CASSIRRDRVDYGYTF.

V is TRBV30 and J is TRBJ2-7, with D maybe TRBD2 (7 bases). This CDR3 contains 14 residues. The germline V and J ends were trimmed by 0 bases and 5 bases, with 14 bases remaining between them. Germline assignment: CDR1 GTSNPN and CDR2 SVGIG (reference sequence). CDR3 region: CAWSVGGASDEQYF. The CDR3 DNA follows: TGTGCCTGGAGTGTAGGGGGGGCATCCGACGAGCAGTACTTC.

The V gene is TRBV19, the J gene TRBJ2-3, with D tentatively TRBD1 or TRBD2 (5 bases each). The CDR3 contains 15 residues. Trimming took 11 bases from V and 0 from J, leaving 18 bases between them. Germline V gives CDR1 LNHDA, CDR2 SQIVND (reference sequence). CDR3 sequence: CASSPGQGSTDTQYF. DNA for the CDR3: TGTGCCTCTAGTCCGGGGCAGGGTAGCACAGATACGCAGTATTTT.